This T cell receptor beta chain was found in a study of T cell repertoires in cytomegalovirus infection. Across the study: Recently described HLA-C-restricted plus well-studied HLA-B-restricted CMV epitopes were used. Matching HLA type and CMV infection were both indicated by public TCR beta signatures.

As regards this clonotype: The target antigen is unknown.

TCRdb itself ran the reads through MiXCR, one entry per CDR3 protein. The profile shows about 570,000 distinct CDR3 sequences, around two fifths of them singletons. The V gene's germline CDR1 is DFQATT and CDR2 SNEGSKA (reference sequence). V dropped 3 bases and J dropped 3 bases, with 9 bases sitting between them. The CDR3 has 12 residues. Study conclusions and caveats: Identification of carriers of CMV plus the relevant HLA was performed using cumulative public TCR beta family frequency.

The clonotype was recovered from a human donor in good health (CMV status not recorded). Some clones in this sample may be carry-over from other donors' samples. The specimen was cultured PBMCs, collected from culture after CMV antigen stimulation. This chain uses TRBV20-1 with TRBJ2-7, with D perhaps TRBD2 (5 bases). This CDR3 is CSASDRGYEQYF. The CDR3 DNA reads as TGCAGTGCTAGCGATCGGGGCTACGAGCAGTACTTC.